The 21 T cell receptor beta chains below all came from one sample that was sequenced in a study of beta chain features in type 1 diabetes (dated by TCRdb to the late 2010s). Points the paper makes about the study in general: Type 1 diabetes patients showed a moderate but significant shortening of TCRB CDR3 length in all four CD4+ subsets.

These receptors' targets are unknown. The method was the immunoSEQ multiplex PCR assay. The entire isolated RNA was reverse transcribed using the High Capacity cDNA Reverse Transcription Kit, and thus expressed TCRB transcripts were sequenced. Sourced from immuneACCESS, this table was stored by TCRdb with only in-frame sequences that have V and J called. A share of the clones is absent; for the studies checked, an unresolved V gene accounts for under half, and the remainder has no known explanation. The sample yields roughly 130,000 clones; about a sixth were counted once. In total, the top ten clones hold 2% to 3% of the sample. Sequencing was done on a sample of central memory CD4+ T cells from blood. The receptors originated from a man aged 25-45 years with type 1 diabetes.

This clone was observed a few times. This sequence joins TRBV5-1 and TRBJ2-5; 7 nucleotides align to TRBD1. The DNA end lines up better with TRBJ2-7; the J call may be wrong. The germline V gene encodes CDR1 SGHRS and CDR2 YFSETQ. The CDR3 extends over 15 amino acids. The CDR3 nucleotides read TGCGCCAGCAGCCCTATGCAGGGGACAGTCTACGAGCAGTACTTC. It codes for CASSPMQGTVYEQYF.

This clone was counted only a few times. This sample includes further DNA sequences coding for the same CDR3. V usage is TRBV7-2 and J usage is TRBJ2-6; D remains ambiguous. The CDR3 is 15 residues long. Trimming pared 1 base from V and 0 bases from J, leaving 4 bases between. Germline V gives CDR1 SGHTA, CDR2 FQGNSA. The CDR3: CASSLDVSGANVLTF. In DNA form, the CDR3 reads TGTGCCAGCAGCTTAGATGTCTCTGGGGCCAACGTCCTGACTTTC.

This chain links TRBV7-2 with TRBJ2-3; 11 bases line up with TRBD2. The CDR3 consists of 17 residues. Trimming took 6 bases from V and 1 from J; bases not matched to a gene: 9. Per germline, CDR1 SGHTA and CDR2 FQGNSA. In nucleotides, the CDR3 is TGTGCCAGCAGAAGCTTCACTAGCGGGGGAGGCACAGATACGCAGTATTTT. This codes for CASRSFTSGGGTDTQYF.

This clone was counted between two and nine times. V and J are TRBV7-9 and TRBJ2-6; the match to TRBD1 covers 8 bases. J was trimmed by 0 bases and V by 5 bases; bases with no gene match: 6. Germline-derived CDR1 and CDR2 are SEHNR and FQNEAQ (reference sequence). The CDR3 extends over 17 amino acids. The CDR3 is CASSLGQGSSGANVLTF. Here the CDR3 DNA reads TGTGCCAGCAGCCTCGGACAGGGCAGCTCTGGGGCCAACGTCCTGACTTTC.

This chain links TRBV7-2 with TRBJ2-5, with 9 bases matching TRBD1. Per germline, CDR1 SGHTA and CDR2 FQGNSA. Losses at the gene ends were 5 bases for V and 6 bases for J; bases not matched to a gene: 10. The CDR3 extends over 15 amino acids. DNA for the CDR3: TGTGCCAGCAGCCCCAACCCCGGGACAGGGAAGACCCAGTACTTC. Translating it yields CASSPNPGTGKTQYF.

The chain links TRBV28 to TRBJ2-3; 7 bases are a match to TRBD1. This CDR3 region has 17 residues. Germline trimming cut 6 bases from V and 5 bases from J; bases unmatched to any gene: 17. Germline CDR1 MDHEN, CDR2 SYDVKM. Written as DNA, the CDR3 is TGTGCCAGCAGCTCAGGGGCGGCAGGGACAGAAGAAGATACGCAGTATTTT. Protein sequence: CASSSGAAGTEEDTQYF.

A few counts support this clone. This chain uses TRBV4-2 with TRBJ2-2; maybe TRBD2 (5 bases). Trimming stripped 1 base from V and 3 bases from J, with 18 bases between. The CDR3 has 18 amino acids. Per the germline V gene, CDR1 is LGHNA and CDR2 is YNFKEQ. CDR3 DNA: TGTGCCAGCAGCCAAGCCCCGCGGGTAGGGAGTCACACCGGGGAGCTGTTTTTT. Protein: CASSQAPRVGSHTGELFF.

This clone was detected a few times. V and J are TRBV29-1 and TRBJ2-1, with 8 bases matching TRBD1. The CDR3 spans 18 residues. Germline CDR1 and CDR2: SQVTM and ANQGSEA. The V and J ends lost 7 bases and 0 bases, in that order; junction bases with no gene match: 17. Here the CDR3 DNA reads TGCAGCGCCAGGACTGGGACAGGAATAGGGAGCTCCTACAATGAGCAGTTCTTC. Protein product: CSARTGTGIGSSYNEQFF.

Turning to this clone: Different DNA sequences within this sample yield the same CDR3. The genes are TRBV4-2 and TRBJ2-7; no clear D. Germline V gives CDR1 LGHNA, CDR2 YNFKEQ. The CDR3 length is 13 residues. V lost 0 bases to trimming and J lost 4 bases, with 7 bases between them. CDR3 nucleotide sequence: TGTGCCAGCAGCCAAGATTTGGAGTACGAGCAGTACTTC. This codes for CASSQDLEYEQYF.

The chain links TRBV6-5 to TRBJ1-2; D is undetermined. V shed 2 bases and J shed 4 bases, with 11 bases lying between them. CDR1 and CDR2 from the germline V gene are MNHEY and SVGAGI. This CDR3 comprises 14 residues. The CDR3 DNA reads TGTGCCAGCAGTTACAAGGCGGGAGCCTATGGCTACACCTTC. As protein: CASSYKAGAYGYTF.

This rearrangement joins TRBV4-3 to TRBJ2-7, with D unresolved. The V gene lost 1 base and the J gene lost 3 bases, with 7 bases spanning the gap. The CDR3 has 13 amino acids. CDR1 is LGHNA, CDR2 YSLEER, per germline. The chain's CDR3 is CASSQGEDYEQYF. As DNA, the CDR3 is TGCGCCAGCAGCCAAGGCGAAGACTACGAGCAGTACTTC.

Only one count was recorded for this clone. The chain has TRBV28 and TRBJ2-5; perhaps TRBD2 as D (6 bases). Per the germline V gene, CDR1 is MDHEN and CDR2 is SYDVKM. CDR3 size: 14 residues. The V and J ends lost 6 bases and 2 bases respectively, with 13 bases between them. The CDR3 here is CASSSPGAQETQYF. For the CDR3, the DNA is TGTGCCAGCAGCTCCCCGGGAGCACAAGAGACCCAGTACTTC.

V usage is TRBV2 and J usage is TRBJ2-6, with a possible D match to TRBD1 (6 bases). Between the trimmed V and J ends, which lost 6 bases and 5 bases, there was a span of 14 bases. The V gene's germline CDR1 is SNHLY and CDR2 FYNNEI. This CDR3 has 15 residues. The CDR3 nucleotides are TGTGCCAGCAGCGCACAGGGCTTGAGGGCCAACGTCCTGACTTTC. Its protein product is CASSAQGLRANVLTF.

This clone was counted a few times. V gene TRBV7-7 combines with J gene TRBJ2-7; TRBD1 or TRBD2 may be the D gene (6 bases each). The CDR3 spans 15 residues. Germline loops: CDR1 SSHAT, CDR2 FNYEAQ (reference sequence). Trimming left V 6 bases short and J 2 bases short, with 17 bases between. The CDR3 loop is CASRPPGGHPYEQYF. CDR3 DNA sequence: TGTGCCAGCAGGCCCCCTGGGGGGCATCCCTACGAGCAGTACTTC.

This clone appeared a few times. This chain links TRBV9 with TRBJ2-3; D not resolved. V lost 1 base to trimming and J lost 1 base, with 7 bases between them. Germline loops: CDR1 SGDLS, CDR2 YYNGEE. This CDR3 is 14 amino acids long. The CDR3 nucleotides are TGTGCCAGCAGCGTAAATTGGGGCACAGATACGCAGTATTTT. Translated: CASSVNWGTDTQYF. The variable domain in full, completed from reference TRBV9 and TRBJ2-3, reads DSGVTQTPKHLITATGQRVTLRCSPRSGDLSVYWYQQSLDQGLQFLIQYYNGEERAKGNILERFSAQQFPDLHSELNLSSLELGDSALYFCASSVNWGTDTQYFGPGTRLTVL.

The chain is built from TRBV29-1 and TRBJ2-3; D not resolved. V lost 7 bases, J lost 1 base, and 12 bases lay in between. The CDR3 totals 13 residues. Germline CDR1 reads SQVTM; CDR2 reads ANQGSEA. CDR3 sequence reads: CSGAPVRTDTQYF. CDR3 sequence (DNA): TGCAGCGGTGCACCGGTCCGCACAGATACGCAGTATTTT.

This chain joins TRBV29-1 and TRBJ2-3; D is unresolved. The CDR3 spans 12 residues. V lost 1 base to trimming and J lost 2 bases, with 4 bases between them. The germline V gene has CDR1 SQVTM and CDR2 ANQGSEA. The DNA for the CDR3 is TGCAGCGTTGAAGTCTCCACAGATACGCAGTATTTT. It codes for CSVEVSTDTQYF.

This clone was counted at least ten times. The chain links TRBV9 to TRBJ2-7; D may match TRBD1 or TRBD2 (5 bases each). V lost 0 bases and J 2 bases, leaving 12 bases between the germline ends. The CDR3 covers 15 residues. In germline, CDR1 is SGDLS, CDR2 YYNGEE. CDR3 sequence: CASSVAGTFTYEQYF. CDR3 DNA sequence: TGTGCCAGCAGCGTAGCGGGGACGTTCACCTACGAGCAGTACTTC.

The CDR3 nucleotides are TGCGCCAGCAGCCAAGATGCAGGGGGCAATGAGCAGTTCTTC. Its translation: CASSQDAGGNEQFF. The rearrangement joins TRBV4-1 to TRBJ2-1; the match to TRBD1 covers 7 bases. The germline V gene has CDR1 MGHRA and CDR2 YSYEKL. The CDR3 spans 14 residues. V gave up 0 bases and J gave up 6 bases; unmatched junction bases: 2.

This clone was seen only a few times. V usage is TRBV5-6 and J usage is TRBJ2-7; D might be TRBD2 (6 bases). The germline V gene has CDR1 SGHDT and CDR2 YYEEEE. Trimming removed 4 bases at V and 6 bases at J, with 17 bases between. This CDR3 contains 14 residues. CDR3 DNA: TGTGCCAGCAGCCTCGGCCCGTCCGGGGGCGAGCAGTACTTC. Amino acid sequence: CASSLGPSGGEQYF.

The chain carries TRBV15 and TRBJ2-5; TRBD1 agrees at 8 bases. The germline V gene has CDR1 LNHNV and CDR2 YYDKDF (reference sequence). After removal of 0 bases from V and 4 bases from J, the junction contained 4 bases not matched to a gene. This CDR3 has 15 residues. CDR3 DNA sequence: TGTGCCACCAGCAGAGATCTACAGGGGGGAGAGACCCAGTACTTC. This sequence encodes CATSRDLQGGETQYF.